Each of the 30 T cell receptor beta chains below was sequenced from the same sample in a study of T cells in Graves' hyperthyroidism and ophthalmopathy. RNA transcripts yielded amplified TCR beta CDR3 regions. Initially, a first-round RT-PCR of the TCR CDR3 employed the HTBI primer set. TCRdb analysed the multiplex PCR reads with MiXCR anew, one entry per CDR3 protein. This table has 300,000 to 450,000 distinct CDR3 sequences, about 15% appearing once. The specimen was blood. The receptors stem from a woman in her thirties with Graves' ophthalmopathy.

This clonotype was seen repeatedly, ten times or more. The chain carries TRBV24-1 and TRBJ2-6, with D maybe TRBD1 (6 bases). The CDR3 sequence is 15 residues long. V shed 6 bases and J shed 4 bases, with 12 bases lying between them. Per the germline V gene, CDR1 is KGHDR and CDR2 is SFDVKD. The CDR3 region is CATSPQGYGANVLTF. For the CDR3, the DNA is TGTGCCACCAGTCCACAGGGTTACGGGGCCAACGTCCTGACTTTC.

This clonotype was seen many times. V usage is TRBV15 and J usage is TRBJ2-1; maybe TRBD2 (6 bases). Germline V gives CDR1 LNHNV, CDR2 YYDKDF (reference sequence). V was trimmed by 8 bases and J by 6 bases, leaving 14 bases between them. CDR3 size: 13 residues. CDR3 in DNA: TGTGCCACCCTCGTCGGGGGAACCAATGAGCAGTTCTTC. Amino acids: CATLVGGTNEQFF.

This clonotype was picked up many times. The CDR3 DNA is TGTGCCAGCAGTCGGCCTTTTAACTGGGGTGAGCAGTACTTC. Residues: CASSRPFNWGEQYF. J is TRBJ2-7 and V is TRBV28; no reliable D call. Germline lookup yields CDR1 MDHEN and CDR2 SYDVKM. The CDR3 sequence is 14 residues long. Trimming removed 5 bases from V and 7 bases from J, with 18 bases in between. Based on the CDR3 plus reference TRBV28 and TRBJ2-7, the full variable domain is DVKVTQSSRYLVKRTGEKVFLECVQDMDHENMFWYRQDPGLGLRLIYFSYDVKMKEKGDIPEGYSVSREKKERFSLILESASTNQTSMYLCASSRPFNWGEQYFGPGTRLTVT.

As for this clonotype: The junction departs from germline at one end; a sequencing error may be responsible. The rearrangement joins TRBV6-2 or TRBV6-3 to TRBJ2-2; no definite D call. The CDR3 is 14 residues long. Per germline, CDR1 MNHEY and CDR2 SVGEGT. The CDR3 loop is CTSRRQSGTGELFF. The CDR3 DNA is TGTACCAGCAGGCGACAATCCGGGACCGGGGAGCTGTTTTTT.

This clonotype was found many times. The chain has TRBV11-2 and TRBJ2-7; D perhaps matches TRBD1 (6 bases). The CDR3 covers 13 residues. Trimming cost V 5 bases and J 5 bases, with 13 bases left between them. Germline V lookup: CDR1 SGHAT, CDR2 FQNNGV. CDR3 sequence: CASSVQGANEQYF. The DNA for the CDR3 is TGTGCCAGCAGCGTACAGGGTGCCAACGAGCAGTACTTC.

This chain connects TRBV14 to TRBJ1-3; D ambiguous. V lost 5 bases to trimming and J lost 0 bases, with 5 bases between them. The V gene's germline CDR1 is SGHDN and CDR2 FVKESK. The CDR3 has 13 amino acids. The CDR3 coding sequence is TGTGCCAGCAGCATCTACTCTGGAAACACCATATATTTT. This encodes CASSIYSGNTIYF.

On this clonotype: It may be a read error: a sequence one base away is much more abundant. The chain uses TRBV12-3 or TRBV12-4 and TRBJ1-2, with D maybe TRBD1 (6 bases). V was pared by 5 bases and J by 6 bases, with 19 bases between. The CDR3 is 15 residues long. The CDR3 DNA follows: TGTGCCAGCAGTGGGGACATCGCAGAGGTACATGGCTACACCTTC. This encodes CASSGDIAEVHGYTF.

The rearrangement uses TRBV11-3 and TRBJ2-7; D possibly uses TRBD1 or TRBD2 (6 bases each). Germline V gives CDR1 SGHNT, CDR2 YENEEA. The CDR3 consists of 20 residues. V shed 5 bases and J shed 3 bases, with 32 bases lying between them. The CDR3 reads CASSPLGPRGWRGVSYEQYF. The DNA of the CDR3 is TGTGCCAGCAGCCCTCTCGGGCCAAGGGGGTGGCGGGGTGTGAGCTACGAGCAGTACTTC. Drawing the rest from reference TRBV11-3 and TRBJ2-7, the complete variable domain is EAGVVQSPRYKIIEKKQPVAFWCNPISGHNTLYWYLQNLGQGPELLIRYENEEAVDDSQLPKDRFSAERLKGVDSTLKIQPAELGDSAVYLCASSPLGPRGWRGVSYEQYFGPGTRLTVT.

The CDR3 DNA follows: TGCGCCAGCAGCGGACAGGGGGCGCGGTCCAATGAGCAGTTCTTC. The encoded protein is CASSGQGARSNEQFF. The chain links TRBV5-1 to TRBJ2-1, with 11 bases matching TRBD1. CDR3 size: 15 residues. The germline CDR1 and CDR2 sequences are SGHRS and YFSETQ. V gave up 4 bases and J gave up 6 bases; unmatched junction bases: 6.

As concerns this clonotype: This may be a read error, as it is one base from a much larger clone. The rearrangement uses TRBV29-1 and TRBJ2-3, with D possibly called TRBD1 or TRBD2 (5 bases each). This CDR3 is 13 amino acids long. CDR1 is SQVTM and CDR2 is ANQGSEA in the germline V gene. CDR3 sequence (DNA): TGCACCGCGGTTGGGGGTTTCGCAGATACGCAGTGTTTT. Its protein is CTAVGGFADTQCF.

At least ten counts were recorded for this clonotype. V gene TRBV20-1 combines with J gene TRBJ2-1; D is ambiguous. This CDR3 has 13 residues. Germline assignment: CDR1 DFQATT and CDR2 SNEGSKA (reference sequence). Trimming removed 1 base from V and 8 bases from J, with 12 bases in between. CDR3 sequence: CSARASWVDEQFF. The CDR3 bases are TGCAGTGCTAGAGCCAGCTGGGTGGATGAGCAGTTCTTC.

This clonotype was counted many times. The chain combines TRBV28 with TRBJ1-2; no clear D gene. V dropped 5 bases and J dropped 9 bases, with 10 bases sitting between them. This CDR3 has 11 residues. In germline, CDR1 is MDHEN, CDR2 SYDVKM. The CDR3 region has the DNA TGTGCCAGCAGTGGCGCGGTGAGCTACACCTTC. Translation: CASSGAVSYTF.

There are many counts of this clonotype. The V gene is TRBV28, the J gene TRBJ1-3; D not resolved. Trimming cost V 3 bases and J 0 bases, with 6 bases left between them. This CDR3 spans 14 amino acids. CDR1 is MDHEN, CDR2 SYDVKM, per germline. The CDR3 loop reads CASSFAVSGNTIYF. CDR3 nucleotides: TGTGCCAGCAGTTTTGCAGTCTCTGGAAACACCATATATTTT.

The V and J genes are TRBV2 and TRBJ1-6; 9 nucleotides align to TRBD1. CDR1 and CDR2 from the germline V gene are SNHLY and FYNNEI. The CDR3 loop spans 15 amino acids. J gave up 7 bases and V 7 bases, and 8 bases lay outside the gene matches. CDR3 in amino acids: CASTPGQGGNSPLHF. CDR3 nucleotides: TGTGCCAGCACTCCGGGACAGGGCGGAAATTCACCCCTCCACTTT. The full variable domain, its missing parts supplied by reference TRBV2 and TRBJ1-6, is EPEVTQTPSHQVTQMGQEVILRCVPISNHLYFYWYRQILGQKVEFLVSFYNNEISEKSEIFDDQFSVERPDGSNFTLKIRSTKLEDSAMYFCASTPGQGGNSPLHFGNGTRLTVT.

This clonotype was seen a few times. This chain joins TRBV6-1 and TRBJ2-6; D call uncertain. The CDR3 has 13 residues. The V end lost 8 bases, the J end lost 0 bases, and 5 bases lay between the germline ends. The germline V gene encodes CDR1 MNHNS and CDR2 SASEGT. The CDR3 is CASAFSGANVLTF. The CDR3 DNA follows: TGTGCCAGCGCCTTCTCTGGGGCCAACGTCCTGACTTTC.

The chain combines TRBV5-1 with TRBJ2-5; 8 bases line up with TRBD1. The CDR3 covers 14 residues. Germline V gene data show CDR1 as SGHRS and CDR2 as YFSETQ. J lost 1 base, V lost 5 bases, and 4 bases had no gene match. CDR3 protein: CASRIGTGQETQYF. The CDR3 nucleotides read TGCGCCAGCAGAATTGGGACAGGCCAAGAGACCCAGTACTTC.

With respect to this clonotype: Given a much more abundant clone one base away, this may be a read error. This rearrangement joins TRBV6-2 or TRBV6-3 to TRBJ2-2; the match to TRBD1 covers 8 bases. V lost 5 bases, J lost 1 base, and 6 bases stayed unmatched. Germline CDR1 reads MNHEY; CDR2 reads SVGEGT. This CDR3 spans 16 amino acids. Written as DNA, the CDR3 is TGTGCCAGCAGTCCTCGGACAGGGTGGAACACCGGGGAGCTGTTTTTT. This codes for CASSPRTGWNTGELFF.

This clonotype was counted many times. The CDR3 is CASSLVGGGQPQHF. In DNA form, the CDR3 reads TGTGCCAGCAGCTTAGTAGGGGGAGGGCAGCCCCAGCATTTT. The chain has TRBV7-2 and TRBJ1-5; D may be TRBD1 (6 bases). The CDR3 is 14 amino acids. The V end was cut by 1 base, the J end by 7 bases, with 11 bases between. Germline V gene lookup returns CDR1 SGHTA and CDR2 FQGNSA.

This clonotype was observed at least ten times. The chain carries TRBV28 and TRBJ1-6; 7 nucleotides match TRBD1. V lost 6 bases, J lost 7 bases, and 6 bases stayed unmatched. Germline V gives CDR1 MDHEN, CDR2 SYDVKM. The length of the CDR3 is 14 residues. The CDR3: CASRMGQPNSPLHF. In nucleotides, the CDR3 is TGTGCCAGCAGGATGGGACAGCCGAATTCACCCCTCCACTTT.

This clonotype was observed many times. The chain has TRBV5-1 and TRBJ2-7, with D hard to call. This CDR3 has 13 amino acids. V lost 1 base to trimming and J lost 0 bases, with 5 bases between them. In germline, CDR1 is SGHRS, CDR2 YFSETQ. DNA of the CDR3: TGCGCCAGCAGCTTGCGGTACTCCTACGAGCAGTACTTC. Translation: CASSLRYSYEQYF.

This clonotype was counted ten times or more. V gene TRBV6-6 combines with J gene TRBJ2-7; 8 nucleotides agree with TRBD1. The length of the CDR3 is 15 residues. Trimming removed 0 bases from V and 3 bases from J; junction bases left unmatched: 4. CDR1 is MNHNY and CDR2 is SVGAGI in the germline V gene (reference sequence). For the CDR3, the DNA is TGTGCCAGCAGTTACTCAAGAGGACAGGGCTACGAGCAGTACTTC. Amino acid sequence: CASSYSRGQGYEQYF.

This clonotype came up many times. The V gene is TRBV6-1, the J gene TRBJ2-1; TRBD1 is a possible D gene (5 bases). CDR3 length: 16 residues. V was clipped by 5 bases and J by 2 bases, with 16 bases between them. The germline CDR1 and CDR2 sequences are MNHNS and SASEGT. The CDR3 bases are TGTGCCAGCAGTCCGACCCCAGGGATGACCTACAATGAGCAGTTCTTC. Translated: CASSPTPGMTYNEQFF.

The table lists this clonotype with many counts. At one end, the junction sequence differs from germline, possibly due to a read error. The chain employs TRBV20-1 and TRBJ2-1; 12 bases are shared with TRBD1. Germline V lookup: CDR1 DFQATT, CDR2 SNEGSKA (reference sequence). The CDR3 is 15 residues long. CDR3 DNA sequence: TGCAGTGCTGGAGACCGGGACAGGGGGCTTGGTGAGCAGTTCTTC. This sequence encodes CSAGDRDRGLGEQFF.

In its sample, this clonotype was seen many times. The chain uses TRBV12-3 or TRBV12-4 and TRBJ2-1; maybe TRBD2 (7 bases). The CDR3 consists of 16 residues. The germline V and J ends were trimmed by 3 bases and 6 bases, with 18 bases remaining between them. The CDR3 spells CASSLVGGAPANEQFF. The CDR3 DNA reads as TGTGCCAGCAGTTTGGTGGGGGGGGCCCCAGCCAATGAGCAGTTCTTC.

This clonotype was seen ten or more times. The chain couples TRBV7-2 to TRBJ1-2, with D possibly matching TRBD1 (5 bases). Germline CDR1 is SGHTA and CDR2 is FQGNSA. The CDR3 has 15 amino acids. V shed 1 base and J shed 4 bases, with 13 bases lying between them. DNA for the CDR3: TGTGCCAGCAGCTTAGTGCCGGGGGAGGGCTATGGCTACACCTTC. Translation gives CASSLVPGEGYGYTF.

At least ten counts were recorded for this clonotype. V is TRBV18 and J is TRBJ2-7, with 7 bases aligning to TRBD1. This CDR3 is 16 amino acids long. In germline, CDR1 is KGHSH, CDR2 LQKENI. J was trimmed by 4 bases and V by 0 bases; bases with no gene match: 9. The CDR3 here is CASSPPHVTGTYEQYF. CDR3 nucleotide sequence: TGTGCCAGCTCACCACCTCATGTGACAGGGACGTACGAGCAGTACTTC.

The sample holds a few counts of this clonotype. The CDR3 region has the DNA TGTGCCAGCAGTGATAGGACGGGGAACTATGGCTACACCTTC. Translating it yields CASSDRTGNYGYTF. This chain links TRBV27 with TRBJ1-2, with D hard to call. The CDR3 is 14 residues long. Germline assignment: CDR1 MNHEY and CDR2 SMNVEV (reference sequence). The V gene lost 5 bases and the J gene lost 2 bases, with 12 bases spanning the gap.

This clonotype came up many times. The CDR3 DNA sequence: TGTGCCAGCAGGGGGACTAGCGGGTCCTACGAGCAGTACTTC. This sequence encodes CASRGTSGSYEQYF. The rearrangement links TRBV12-3 or TRBV12-4 to TRBJ2-7, with TRBD2 matching over 12 bases. The length of the CDR3 is 14 residues. V was pared by 6 bases and J by 1 base, with 1 base of the junction left unmatched.

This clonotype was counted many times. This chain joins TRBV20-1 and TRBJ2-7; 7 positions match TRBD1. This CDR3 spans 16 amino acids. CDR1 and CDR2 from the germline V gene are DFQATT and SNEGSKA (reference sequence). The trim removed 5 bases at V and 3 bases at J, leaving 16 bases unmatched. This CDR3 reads CSALFPRTGRFYEQYF. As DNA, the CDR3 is TGCAGTGCTCTCTTCCCCCGGACAGGTCGTTTCTACGAGCAGTACTTC.

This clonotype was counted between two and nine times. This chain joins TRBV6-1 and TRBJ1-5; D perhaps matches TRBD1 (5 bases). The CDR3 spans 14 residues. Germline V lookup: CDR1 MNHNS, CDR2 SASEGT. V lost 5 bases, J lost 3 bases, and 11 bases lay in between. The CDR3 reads CASSSPGDNQPQHF. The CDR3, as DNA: TGTGCCAGCAGTTCCCCGGGGGACAATCAGCCCCAGCATTTT.